These T cell receptor beta chains were read from a single sample in a study of blood T cells in healthy people across ages. TCRdb reprocessed the 5' RACE reads with MiXCR, giving one entry per CDR3 protein. Of just under 900,000 distinct CDR3 sequences in the sample, under 35% were seen once. Material for sequencing was blood. These TCRs come from a woman of 80 years or more in good health. Each CDR3 is given with its conserved first and last residue. The D gene is left open where the match is weak. Only some rows state a clone size, as once, few, many or a class for expanded clones.

NA,TRBV4-3,NA,TRBJ2-7,TGCGCCAGCAGCCAAGAAAGGACAGACTACGAGCAGTACTTC,CASSQERTDYEQYF
NA,TRBV7-2,TRBD2,TRBJ2-1,TGTGCCAGCAGCTTGGACGGGGGGGAAAACAGTGAGCAGTTCTTC,CASSLDGGENSEQFF
NA,TRBV2,TRBD1,TRBJ2-1,TGTGCCAGCACTGCCGACAGGGCCTCCTACAATGAGCAGTTCTTC,CASTADRASYNEQFF
few,TRBV9,NA,TRBJ2-2,TGTGCCAGCAGCGTAGTAGTAGGTTTCCCAGGCTCCGGGGAGCTGTTTTTT,CASSVVVGFPGSGELFF
NA,TRBV3-1,NA,TRBJ1-2,TGTGCCAGCAGCCAAGATAAGTGGGGCTACACCTTC,CASSQDKWGYTF
NA,TRBV6-5,NA,TRBJ2-1,TGTGCCAACAGTCACTCCTTTGGCGGGGGAGGGGGTAATGAGCAGTTCTTC,CANSHSFGGGGGNEQFF
NA,TRBV25-1,NA,TRBJ2-5,TGTGCCAGCAGGGCGAGCGGGTCGAGTCAAGAGACCCAGTACTTC,CASRASGSSQETQYF
once,TRBV25-1,TRBD1,TRBJ2-5,TGTGTCAGCAGCCCGACAGGGACGGGGACCCAGTACTTC,CVSSPTGTGTQYF
few,TRBV7-8,TRBD1,TRBJ1-5,TGTGCCAGCAGCTATGGACAGGGAGGTCAGCCCCAGCATTTT,CASSYGQGGQPQHF
NA,TRBV20-1,NA,TRBJ2-7,TGCAGCGCGGGGTTTCCGGACGAGCAGTACTTC,CSAGFPDEQYF
many,TRBV6-2/TRBV6-3,NA,TRBJ2-3,TGTGCCAGCTGCACCGGGAGCACAGATACGCAGTATTTT,CASCTGSTDTQYF
NA,TRBV7-2,NA,TRBJ1-1,TGTGCCAGCAGCTTCTTAGAGGACACTGAAGCTTTCTTT,CASSFLEDTEAFF
NA,TRBV5-1,TRBD1,TRBJ1-1,TGCGCCAGCAGCCCCTTCGGACAGGGGGGTACTGAAGCTTTCTTT,CASSPFGQGGTEAFF
NA,TRBV20-1,NA,TRBJ2-3,TGCAGTGCTAGAGAGTGGCTGGGGCCCAGAGATACGCAGTATTTT,CSAREWLGPRDTQYF
many,TRBV6-1,TRBD1,TRBJ1-2,TGTGCCAGCAGTGAGGGACAGGGGGTCTTCTATGGCTACACCTTC,CASSEGQGVFYGYTF
many,TRBV29-1,NA,TRBJ2-1,TGCAGCGTCGAAGGTGGGGCCGGGACACTAAACAATGAGCAGTTCTTC,CSVEGGAGTLNNEQFF